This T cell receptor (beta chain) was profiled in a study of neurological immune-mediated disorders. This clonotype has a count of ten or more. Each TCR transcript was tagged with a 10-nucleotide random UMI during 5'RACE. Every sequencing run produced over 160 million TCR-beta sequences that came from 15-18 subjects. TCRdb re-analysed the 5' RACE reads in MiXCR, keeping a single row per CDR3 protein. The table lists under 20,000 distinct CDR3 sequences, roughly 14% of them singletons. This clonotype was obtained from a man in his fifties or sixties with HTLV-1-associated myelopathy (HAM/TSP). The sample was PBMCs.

The CDR3 bases are TGTGCCAGCAGCTTTGGACAGGTACTCGAGCAGTACTTC. The encoded protein is CASSFGQVLEQYF. V is TRBV7-9 and J is TRBJ2-7; the match to TRBD1 covers 7 bases. Germline V gives CDR1 SEHNR, CDR2 FQNEAQ (reference sequence). Unmatched junction bases numbered 5, after V lost 3 bases and J lost 6 bases. This CDR3 is 13 amino acids long.